The sequence of this TCR beta chain was determined in a study of T-cell reconstitution after alpha-beta-depleted transplantation in children. Unique molecular identifiers were used in preparing the TCRbeta library. Via MiXCR, TCRdb re-called the PCR reads, giving one row per CDR3 protein. The sample carries more than 550,000 distinct CDR3 sequences, about 10% recorded once. This clonotype has a handful of counts. The length of the CDR3 is 14 residues. Germline-derived CDR1 and CDR2 are SGHTA and FQGNSA. Trimming cost V 4 bases and J 3 bases, with 13 bases left between them. This clonotype was sampled from a human donor who donated a stem cell graft to a child with acute myeloid leukemia. The chain couples TRBV7-2 to TRBJ2-7; a possible D gene is TRBD1 (6 bases). Sequenced material: PBMCs from the stem cell graft donor, taken from the stem cell graft. In nucleotides, the CDR3 is TGTGCCAGCAGCTCCCGGCAACAGGGCTACGAGCAGTACTTC. Translation gives CASSSRQQGYEQYF.